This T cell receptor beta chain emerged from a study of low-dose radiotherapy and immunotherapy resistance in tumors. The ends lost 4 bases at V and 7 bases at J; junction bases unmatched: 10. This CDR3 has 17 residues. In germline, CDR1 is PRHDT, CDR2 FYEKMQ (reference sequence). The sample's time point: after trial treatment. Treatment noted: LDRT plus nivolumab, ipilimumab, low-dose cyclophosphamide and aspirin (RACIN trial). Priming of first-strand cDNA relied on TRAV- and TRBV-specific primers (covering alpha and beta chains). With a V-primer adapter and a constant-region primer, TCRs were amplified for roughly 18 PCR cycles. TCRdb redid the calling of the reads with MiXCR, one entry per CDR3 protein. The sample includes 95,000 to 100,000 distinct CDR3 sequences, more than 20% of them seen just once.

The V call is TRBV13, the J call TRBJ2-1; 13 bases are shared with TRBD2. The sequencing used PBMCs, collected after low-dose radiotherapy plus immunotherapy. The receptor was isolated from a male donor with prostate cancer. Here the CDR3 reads CASSSQLAGGLRNEQFF. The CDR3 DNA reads TGTGCCAGCAGCTCCCAACTAGCGGGGGGGCTAAGGAATGAGCAGTTCTTC.